This T cell receptor beta chain is from a study of T cell changes during pregnancy in multiple sclerosis. Trimming cost V 6 bases and J 2 bases, with 12 bases left between them. The CDR3 spans 14 residues. The germline gives CDR1 MNHEY, CDR2 SVGAGI. Using immunoSEQ multiplex PCR, the repertoire was profiled, and TCRdb retains in-frame clones only, with some absent. The profile shows some 38,000 clones, around 90% of them singletons. This clone came up once. Sequences were derived from CD4+ T cells from peripheral blood mononuclear cells, sampled in the second trimester of pregnancy. The TCR was taken from a female donor in good health, enrolled as a control in a pregnancy study. The rearrangement uses TRBV6-5 and TRBJ2-3, with D perhaps TRBD2 (6 bases). CDR3 region: CASSPGVATDTQYF. In DNA form, the CDR3 reads TGTGCCAGCAGCCCGGGGGTCGCCACAGATACGCAGTATTTT.